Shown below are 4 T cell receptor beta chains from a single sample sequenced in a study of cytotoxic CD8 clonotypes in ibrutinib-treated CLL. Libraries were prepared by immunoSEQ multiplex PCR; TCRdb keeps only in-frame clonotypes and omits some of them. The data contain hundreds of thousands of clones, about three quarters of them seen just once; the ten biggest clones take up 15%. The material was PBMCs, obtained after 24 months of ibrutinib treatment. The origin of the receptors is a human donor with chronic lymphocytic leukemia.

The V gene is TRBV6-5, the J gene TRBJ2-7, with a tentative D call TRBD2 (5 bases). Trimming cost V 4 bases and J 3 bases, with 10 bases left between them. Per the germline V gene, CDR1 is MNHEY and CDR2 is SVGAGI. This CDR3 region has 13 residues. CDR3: CASSWASGYEQYF. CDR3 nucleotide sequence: TGTGCCAGCAGTTGGGCGAGCGGCTACGAGCAGTACTTC.

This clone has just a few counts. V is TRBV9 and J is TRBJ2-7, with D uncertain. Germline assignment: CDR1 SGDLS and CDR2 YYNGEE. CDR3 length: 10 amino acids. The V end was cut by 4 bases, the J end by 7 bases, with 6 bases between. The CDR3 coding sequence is TGTGCCAGCAGCTCGCCGGAGCAGTACTTC. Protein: CASSSPEQYF. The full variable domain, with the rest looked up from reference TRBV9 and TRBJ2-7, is DSGVTQTPKHLITATGQRVTLRCSPRSGDLSVYWYQQSLDQGLQFLIQYYNGEERAKGNILERFSAQQFPDLHSELNLSSLELGDSALYFCASSSPEQYFGPGTRLTVT.

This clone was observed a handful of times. This CDR3 reads CSVVSGLRPEAFF. In DNA form, the CDR3 reads TGCAGCGTTGTTTCAGGCCTCCGCCCTGAAGCTTTCTTT. The chain couples TRBV29-1 to TRBJ1-1; D gene uncertain. V was cut by 4 bases and J by 6 bases, with 15 bases left in between. Germline assignment: CDR1 SQVTM and CDR2 ANQGSEA. The CDR3 covers 13 residues.

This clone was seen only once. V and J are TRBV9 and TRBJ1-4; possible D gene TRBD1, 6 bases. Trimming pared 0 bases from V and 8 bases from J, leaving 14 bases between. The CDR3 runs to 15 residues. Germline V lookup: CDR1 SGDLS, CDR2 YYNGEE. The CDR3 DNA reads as TGTGCCAGCAGCGTAGTCGGGGGGCCGGGAGAAAAACTGTTTTTT. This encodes CASSVVGGPGEKLFF.